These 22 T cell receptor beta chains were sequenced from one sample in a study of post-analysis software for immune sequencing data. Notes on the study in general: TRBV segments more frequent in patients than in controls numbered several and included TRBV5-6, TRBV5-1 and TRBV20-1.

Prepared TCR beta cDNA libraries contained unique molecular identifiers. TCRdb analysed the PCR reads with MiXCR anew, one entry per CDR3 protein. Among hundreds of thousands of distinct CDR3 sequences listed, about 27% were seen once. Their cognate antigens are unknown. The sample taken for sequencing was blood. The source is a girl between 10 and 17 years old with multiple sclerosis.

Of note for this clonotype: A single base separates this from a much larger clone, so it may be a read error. The CDR3 region has the DNA TGCAGCGGACAACCGCCTGGGGGAAGCTACACCTTC. Translating gives CSGQPPGGSYTF. The J gene is TRBJ1-2, the V gene TRBV29-1, with a tentative D call TRBD1 (5 bases). The V gene lost 7 bases and the J gene lost 9 bases, with 18 bases spanning the gap. CDR3 size: 12 residues. Germline V gives CDR1 SQVTM, CDR2 ANQGSEA. Looking up the rest from reference TRBV29-1 and TRBJ1-2 gives the full variable domain: SAVISQKPSRDICQRGTSLTIQCQVDSQVTMMFWYRQQPGQSLTLIATANQGSEATYESGFVIDKFPISRPNLTFSTLTVSNMSPEDSSIYLCSGQPPGGSYTFGSGTRLTVV.

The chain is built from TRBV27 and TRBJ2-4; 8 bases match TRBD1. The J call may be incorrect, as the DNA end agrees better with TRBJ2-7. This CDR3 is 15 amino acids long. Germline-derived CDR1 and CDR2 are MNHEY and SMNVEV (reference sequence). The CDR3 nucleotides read TGTGCCAGCAGTGAGCGGACAGGGAAACCTTACGAGCAGTACTTC. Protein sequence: CASSERTGKPYEQYF.

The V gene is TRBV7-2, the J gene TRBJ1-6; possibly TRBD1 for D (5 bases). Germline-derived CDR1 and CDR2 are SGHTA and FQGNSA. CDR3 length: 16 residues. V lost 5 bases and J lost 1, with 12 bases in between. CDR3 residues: CASSIRDRSYNSPLHF. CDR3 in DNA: TGTGCCAGCAGCATCAGGGATAGGTCCTATAATTCACCCCTCCACTTT.

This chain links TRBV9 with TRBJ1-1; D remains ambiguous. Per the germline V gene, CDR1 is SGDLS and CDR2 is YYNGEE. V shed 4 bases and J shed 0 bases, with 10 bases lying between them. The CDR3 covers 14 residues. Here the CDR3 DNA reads TGTGCCAGCAGCCCCGGACCCTTGAACACTGAAGCTTTCTTT. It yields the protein CASSPGPLNTEAFF.

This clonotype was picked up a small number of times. CDR3 DNA: TGCAGCGTTGAAGACGTCTTTGGTCTAGGCAGGGCGTTCTTC. Amino acids: CSVEDVFGLGRAFF. The J gene is TRBJ2-1, the V gene TRBV29-1, with a weak D call TRBD1 (5 bases). In germline, CDR1 is SQVTM, CDR2 ANQGSEA. V was cut by 0 bases and J by 15 bases, with 21 bases left in between. The CDR3 totals 14 residues.

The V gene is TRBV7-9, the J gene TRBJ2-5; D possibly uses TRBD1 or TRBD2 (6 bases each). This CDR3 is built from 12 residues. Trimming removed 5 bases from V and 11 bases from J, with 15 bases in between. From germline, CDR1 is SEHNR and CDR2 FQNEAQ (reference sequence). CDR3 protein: CASSKGGREQYF. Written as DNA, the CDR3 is TGTGCCAGCAGCAAGGGGGGTAGAGAGCAGTACTTC.

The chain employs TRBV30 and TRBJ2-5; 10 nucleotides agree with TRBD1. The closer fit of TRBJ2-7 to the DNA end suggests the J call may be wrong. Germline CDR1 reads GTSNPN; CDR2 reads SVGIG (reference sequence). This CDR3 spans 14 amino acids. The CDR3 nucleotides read TGTGCCTGGAGTCCAACGGGACAGGGGAACGAGCAGTACTTC. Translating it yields CAWSPTGQGNEQYF.

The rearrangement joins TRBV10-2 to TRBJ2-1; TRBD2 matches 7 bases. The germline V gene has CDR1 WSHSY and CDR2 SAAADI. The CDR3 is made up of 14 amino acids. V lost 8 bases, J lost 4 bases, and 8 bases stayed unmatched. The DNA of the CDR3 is TGCGCCAGCGATGGGGGGGGTAGTTACAATGAGCAGTTCTTC. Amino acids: CASDGGGSYNEQFF.

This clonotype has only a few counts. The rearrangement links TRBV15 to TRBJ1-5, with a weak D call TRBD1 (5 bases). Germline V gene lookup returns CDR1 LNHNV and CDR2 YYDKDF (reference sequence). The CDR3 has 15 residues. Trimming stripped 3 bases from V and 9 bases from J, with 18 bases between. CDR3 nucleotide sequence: TGTGCCACCAGCAGTCACTTAACACGGGGGGGGCCCCAGCATTTT. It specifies CATSSHLTRGGPQHF. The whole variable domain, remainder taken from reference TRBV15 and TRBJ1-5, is DAMVIQNPRYQVTQFGKPVTLSCSQTLNHNVMYWYQQKSSQAPKLLFHYYDKDFNNEADTPDNFQSRRPNTSFCFLDIRSPGLGDTAMYLCATSSHLTRGGPQHFGDGTRLSIL.

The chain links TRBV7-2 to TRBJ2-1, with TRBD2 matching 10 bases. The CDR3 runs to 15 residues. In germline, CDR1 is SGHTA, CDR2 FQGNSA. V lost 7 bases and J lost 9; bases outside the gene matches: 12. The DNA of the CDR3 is TGTGCCAGCAACGCAGCGGGAGGGCTTGGGGTTGAGCAGTTCTTC. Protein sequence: CASNAAGGLGVEQFF.

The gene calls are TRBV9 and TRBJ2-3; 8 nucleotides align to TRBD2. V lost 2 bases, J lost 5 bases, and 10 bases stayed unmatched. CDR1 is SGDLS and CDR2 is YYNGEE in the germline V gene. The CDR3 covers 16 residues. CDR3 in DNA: TGTGCCAGCAGCGTCCCTCGGGAGGGAGGTGAAGATACGCAGTATTTT. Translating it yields CASSVPREGGEDTQYF. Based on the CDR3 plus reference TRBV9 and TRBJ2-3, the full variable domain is DSGVTQTPKHLITATGQRVTLRCSPRSGDLSVYWYQQSLDQGLQFLIQYYNGEERAKGNILERFSAQQFPDLHSELNLSSLELGDSALYFCASSVPREGGEDTQYFGPGTRLTVL.

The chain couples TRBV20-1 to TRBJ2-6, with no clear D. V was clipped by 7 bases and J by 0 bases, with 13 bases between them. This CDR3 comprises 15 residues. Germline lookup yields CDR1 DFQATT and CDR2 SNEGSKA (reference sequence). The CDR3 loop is CSGASLNSGANVLTF. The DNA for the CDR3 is TGCAGTGGGGCCAGCCTTAACTCTGGGGCCAACGTCCTGACTTTC.

The CDR3 nucleotides are TGCAGCGTTGCGGGGGGCACTAATGAAAAACTGTTTTTT. Its translation is CSVAGGTNEKLFF. The chain links TRBV29-1 to TRBJ1-4; D is perhaps TRBD1 (6 bases). The V gene lost 4 bases and the J gene lost 2 bases, with 8 bases spanning the gap. Germline-derived CDR1 and CDR2 are SQVTM and ANQGSEA. This CDR3 spans 13 amino acids. The entire variable domain, with the rest obtained from reference TRBV29-1 and TRBJ1-4, is as follows: SAVISQKPSRDICQRGTSLTIQCQVDSQVTMMFWYRQQPGQSLTLIATANQGSEATYESGFVIDKFPISRPNLTFSTLTVSNMSPEDSSIYLCSVAGGTNEKLFFGSGTQLSVL.

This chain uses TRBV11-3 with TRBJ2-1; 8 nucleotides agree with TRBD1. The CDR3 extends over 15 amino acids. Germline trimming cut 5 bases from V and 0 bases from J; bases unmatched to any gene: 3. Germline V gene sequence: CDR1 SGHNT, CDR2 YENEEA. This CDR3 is CASSATGGSYNEQFF. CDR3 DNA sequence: TGTGCCAGCAGCGCCACAGGGGGCTCCTACAATGAGCAGTTCTTC.

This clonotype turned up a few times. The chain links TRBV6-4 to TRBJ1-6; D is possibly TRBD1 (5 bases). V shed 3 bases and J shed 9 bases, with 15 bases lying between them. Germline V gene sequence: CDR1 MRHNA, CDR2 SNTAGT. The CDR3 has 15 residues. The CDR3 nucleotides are TGTGCCAGCAGTGAATCCTCCGGGGGTAGTTCACCCCTCCACTTT. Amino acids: CASSESSGGSSPLHF.

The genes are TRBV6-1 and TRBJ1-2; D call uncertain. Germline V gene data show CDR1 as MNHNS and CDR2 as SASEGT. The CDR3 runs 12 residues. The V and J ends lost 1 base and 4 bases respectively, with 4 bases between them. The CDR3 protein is CASSEGGYGYTF. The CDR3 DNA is TGTGCCAGCAGTGAAGGGGGCTATGGCTACACCTTC.

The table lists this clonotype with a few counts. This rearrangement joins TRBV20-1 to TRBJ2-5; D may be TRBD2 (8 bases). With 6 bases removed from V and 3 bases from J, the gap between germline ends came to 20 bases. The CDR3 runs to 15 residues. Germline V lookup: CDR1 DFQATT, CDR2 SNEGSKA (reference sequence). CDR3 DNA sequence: TGCAGTGCAAACGACAGGGTGCGGGGGGAAGAGACCCAGTACTTC. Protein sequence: CSANDRVRGEETQYF.

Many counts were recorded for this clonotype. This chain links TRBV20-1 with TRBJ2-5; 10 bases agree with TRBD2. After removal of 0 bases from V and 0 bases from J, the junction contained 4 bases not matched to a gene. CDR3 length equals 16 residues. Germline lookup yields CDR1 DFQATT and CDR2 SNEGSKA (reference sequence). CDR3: CSARDTSGIYQETQYF. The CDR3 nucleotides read TGCAGTGCTAGAGATACTAGCGGGATTTACCAAGAGACCCAGTACTTC.

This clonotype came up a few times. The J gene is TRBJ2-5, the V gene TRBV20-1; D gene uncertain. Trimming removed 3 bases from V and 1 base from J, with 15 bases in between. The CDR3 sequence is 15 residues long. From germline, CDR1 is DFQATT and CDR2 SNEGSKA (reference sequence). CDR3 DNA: TGCAGTGCTAGTCCGGACGGAGAATCCCAAGAGACCCAGTACTTC. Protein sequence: CSASPDGESQETQYF.

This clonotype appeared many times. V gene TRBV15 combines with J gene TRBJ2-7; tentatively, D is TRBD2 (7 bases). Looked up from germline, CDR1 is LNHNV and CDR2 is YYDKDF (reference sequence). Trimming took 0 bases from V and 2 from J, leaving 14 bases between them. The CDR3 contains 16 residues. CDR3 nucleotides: TGTGCCACCAGCAGAGATGGGGGGGCATCCACCTACGAGCAGTACTTC. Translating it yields CATSRDGGASTYEQYF. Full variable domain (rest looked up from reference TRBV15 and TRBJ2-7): DAMVIQNPRYQVTQFGKPVTLSCSQTLNHNVMYWYQQKSSQAPKLLFHYYDKDFNNEADTPDNFQSRRPNTSFCFLDIRSPGLGDTAMYLCATSRDGGASTYEQYFGPGTRLTVT.

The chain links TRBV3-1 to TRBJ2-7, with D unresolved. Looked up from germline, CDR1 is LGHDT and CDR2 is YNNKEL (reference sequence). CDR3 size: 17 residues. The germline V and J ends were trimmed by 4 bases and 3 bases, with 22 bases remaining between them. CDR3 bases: TGTGCCAGCAGCCCGAAATTGGGCCAAATTGGGGTCTACGAGCAGTACTTC. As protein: CASSPKLGQIGVYEQYF.

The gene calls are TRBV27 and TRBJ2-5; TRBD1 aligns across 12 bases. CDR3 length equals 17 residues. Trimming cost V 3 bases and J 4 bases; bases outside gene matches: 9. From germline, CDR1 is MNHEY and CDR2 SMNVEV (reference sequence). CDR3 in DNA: TGTGCCAGCAGTTTCACTGGGACAGGGGGCTTAGTAGAGACCCAGTACTTC. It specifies CASSFTGTGGLVETQYF.